What follows is one TCR beta chain and its context. Its cognate antigen is unknown. This sample was taken from a study of long-term antiretroviral therapy in people with HIV. It was in the United States that all participants with HIV were treated. Whole-study findings and limits: Blood dates from the mid-2000s to the late 2010s, possibly under older ART regimens.

The CDR3 length is 16 residues. The germline V gene has CDR1 MNHEY and CDR2 SMNVEV (reference sequence). V dropped 0 bases and J dropped 2; count of bases not matched to a gene: 5. The authors ran the immunoSEQ assay, v3.0, at survey level. What sequencing targeted per sample was about 35,000-55,000 T-cell genomes. Clones were sequenced by immunoSEQ multiplex PCR, and TCRdb holds only the in-frame ones, with some missing. Of around 9,000 clones in the sample, about 77% are singletons; the top ten hold approximately 15%. The receptor was derived from a man aged 25 to 40 with HIV. Material: unsorted PBMCs, obtained 0.4 years before starting antiretroviral therapy. The chain uses TRBV27 and TRBJ2-3; 7 bases map to TRBD1. CDR3 sequence reads: CASSLSTGTATDTQYF. For the CDR3, the DNA is TGTGCCAGCAGTTTATCGACAGGGACAGCCACAGATACGCAGTATTTT.